The rows below give T cell receptor beta chains drawn from one sample of a study of Siglec-9 on CD8 T cells in melanoma. The protocol was immunoSEQ multiplex PCR, while the TCRdb copy is restricted to in-frame clones and leaves out a portion. This sample carries 25,000 to 35,000 clones, 75% to 90% of them seen once, and the ten largest clones take almost 6%. Source material: Siglec-9- CD8+ T cells sorted from blood. Receptors were obtained from a human donor in good health. Each CDR3 is given with its conserved first and last residue. Fields, in order: clone size, V gene, D gene, J gene, CDR3 DNA, CDR3 protein. D genes are given only for firm matches. A clone size is listed for some rows: how often the clone was seen (once, few, many), or a class if it is expanded.

few	TRBV30	.	TRBJ1-1	TGTGCCTGGAGTGGGGGGGCCAGAGCTTTCTTT	CAWSGGARAFF
.	TRBV25-1	.	TRBJ1-2	TGTGCCAGCAGTGAACCCGGGACATTGGTTGGTGGCTACACCTTC	CASSEPGTLVGGYTF
.	TRBV27	.	TRBJ2-1	TGTGCCCTCCTCATCAAGGGTGAGCAGTTCTTC	CALLIKGEQFF
.	TRBV20-1	.	TRBJ1-1	TGCAGTGCTAACTCGCCAGCTTTCTTT	CSANSPAFF
once	TRBV27	TRBD1	TRBJ2-3	TGTGCCAGCAGAGCAGCACAGGGGGTATCAGATACGCAGTATTTT	CASRAAQGVSDTQYF
.	TRBV19	TRBD1	TRBJ2-3	TGTGCCAGTAGTATAGAGGGATACAGGGGGCGGACAGATACGCAGTATTTT	CASSIEGYRGRTDTQYF
.	TRBV4-1	.	TRBJ2-7	TGCGCCAGCAGCCCCAGAGGGAGTGATTCCTACGAGCAGTACTTC	CASSPRGSDSYEQYF
few	TRBV6-1	TRBD2	TRBJ2-3	TGTGCCAGCAGTGAAGCTCGGGGAGGGCCCAGCACAGATACGCAGTATTTT	CASSEARGGPSTDTQYF
.	TRBV27	.	TRBJ2-1	TGTGCCAGCAGTCAATACAATGAGCAGTTCTTC	CASSQYNEQFF
.	TRBV6-1	.	TRBJ2-1	TGTGCCAGCAGTGTCTCTCCTGGGGTAGGCAACTACAATGAGCAGTTCTTC	CASSVSPGVGNYNEQFF